This T cell receptor (beta chain) was sequenced during a study of T cell changes during pregnancy in multiple sclerosis. This table comes from immunoSEQ multiplex PCR, and its TCRdb copy is limited to in-frame clones, with some not included. The repertoire consists of about 110,000 clones, with approximately 90% occurring once and the leading ten covering 1.5%. J lost 2 bases, V lost 6 bases, and 6 bases had no gene match. There are 14 residues in the CDR3. Germline CDR1 is SQVTM and CDR2 is ANQGSEA. The chain recombines TRBV29-1 with TRBJ1-5, with TRBD1 matching over 8 bases. The sequencing here drew on peripheral blood, taken in the third trimester of pregnancy. This TCR was recovered from a female donor with multiple sclerosis, enrolled in a pregnancy study. Here the CDR3 DNA reads TGCAGCGTGACCCCGGGACAGGGCAATCAGCCCCAGCATTTT. This sequence encodes CSVTPGQGNQPQHF.